This T cell receptor beta chain derives from a study of response to subunit inactivated influenza vaccine. Notes on the study in general: With each seasonal influenza vaccination, the authors suggested, few new T cells are recruited.

MiXCR, applied by TCRdb to the RT-PCR reads, yields one record per CDR3 protein. This sample has about 520,000 distinct CDR3 sequences, with about 25% found just once. Details on this clonotype: As yet, its antigen is unknown.

This CDR3 is built from 13 residues. Germline CDR1 SEHNR, CDR2 FQNEAQ (reference sequence). Trimming took 4 bases from V and 4 from J, leaving 11 bases between them. This material consisted of CD4+ T cells sorted from PBMCs, taken less than 6 days after vaccination. This chain links TRBV7-9 with TRBJ2-7; D is uncertain. This TCR came from a man aged 45-65 years who received an inactivated influenza vaccine. CDR3 residues: CASSSETKYEQYF. The CDR3 nucleotides are TGTGCCAGCAGCTCAGAGACCAAATACGAGCAGTACTTC.